This T cell receptor beta chain was sequenced for a study of cytomegalovirus exposure and HLA in healthy donors. General observations from the study: Later on, a genetic analysis was performed. It linked a missense variant in DCLRE1C with V- and J-gene trimming of TCR beta. Among TCR beta chains, those listed as cytomegalovirus-associated numbered about 160.

On this clone: Antigen specificity is unknown.

Use of 60 Vbeta and 13 Jbeta primers characterized the PCR. Clones were read by immunoSEQ multiplex PCR, and TCRdb kept only the in-frame ones, dropping some. The sample holds 110,000 or so clones; approximately 80% are singletons and the top ten take 4.9%. V lost 9 bases and J 1 base, leaving 12 bases between the germline ends. CDR3 length: 13 residues. Looked up from germline, CDR1 is LGHNT and CDR2 is FRNRAP. The source of this sequence is a man aged 50-60 years in good health and CMV-seropositive. The sample comprised PBMCs. The rearrangement joins TRBV12-5 to TRBJ1-1; TRBD1 is a possible D gene (5 bases). The CDR3 sequence is CASAGIRNTEAFF. In nucleotides, the CDR3 is TGTGCTAGCGCAGGGATTAGGAACACTGAAGCTTTCTTT.